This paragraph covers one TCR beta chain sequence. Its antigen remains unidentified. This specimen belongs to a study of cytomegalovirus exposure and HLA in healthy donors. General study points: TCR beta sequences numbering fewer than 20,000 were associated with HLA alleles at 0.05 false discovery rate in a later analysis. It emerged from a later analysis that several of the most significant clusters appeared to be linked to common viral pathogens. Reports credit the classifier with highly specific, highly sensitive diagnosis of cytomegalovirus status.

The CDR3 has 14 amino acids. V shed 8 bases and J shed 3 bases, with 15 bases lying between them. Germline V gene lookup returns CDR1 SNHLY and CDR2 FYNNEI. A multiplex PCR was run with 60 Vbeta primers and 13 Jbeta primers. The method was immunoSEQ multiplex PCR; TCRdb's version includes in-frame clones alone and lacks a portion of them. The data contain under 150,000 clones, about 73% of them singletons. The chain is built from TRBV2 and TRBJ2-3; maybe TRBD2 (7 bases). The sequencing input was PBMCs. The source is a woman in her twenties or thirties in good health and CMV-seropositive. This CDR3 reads CASPGAGVTDTQYF. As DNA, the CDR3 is TGTGCCAGCCCGGGGGCGGGGGTGACAGATACGCAGTATTTT.